A single sample gave rise to the 5 T cell receptor beta chains below, sequenced in a study of T cell repertoires in cytomegalovirus infection. TCRdb processed the reads anew with MiXCR; each CDR3 protein has one entry. Of roughly 730,000 distinct CDR3 sequences listed, 30% to 40% were seen once; the top ten hold roughly 20%. Antigens of these TCRs are unknown. The sample consisted of cultured PBMCs, taken from culture after CMV antigen stimulation. These receptors all stem from a human donor in good health (CMV status not recorded). Some clones in this sample may be carry-over from other donors' samples.

This chain links TRBV7-2 with TRBJ2-5; the match to TRBD2 covers 11 bases. This CDR3 has 18 amino acids. Germline lookup yields CDR1 SGHTA and CDR2 FQGNSA. V was pared by 1 base and J by 0 bases, with 7 bases of the junction left unmatched. CDR3 loop: CASSLGQTSGANQETQYF. The CDR3 DNA reads as TGTGCCAGCAGCTTAGGCCAGACTAGCGGGGCCAACCAAGAGACCCAGTACTTC.

This clonotype was picked up many times. The V call is TRBV7-2, the J call TRBJ2-5; no clear D. Between the trimmed V and J ends, which lost 2 bases and 5 bases, there was a span of 9 bases. The CDR3 loop spans 13 amino acids. The germline gives CDR1 SGHTA, CDR2 FQGNSA. The CDR3 reads CASSLNARETQYF. CDR3 bases: TGTGCCAGCAGCTTAAACGCCAGGGAGACCCAGTACTTC.

This clonotype was counted a few times. J is TRBJ2-4 and V is TRBV23-1; TRBD1 matches at 9 bases. Being an ORF, TRBV23-1 has a function that is uncertain. J gave up 1 base and V 2 bases, and 12 bases lay outside the gene matches. The CDR3 is 19 amino acids. The CDR3 loop reads CASSQPGQGMPTAKNIQYF. The DNA for the CDR3 is TGCGCCAGCAGTCAACCGGGACAGGGAATGCCCACGGCCAAAAACATTCAGTACTTC.

The V call is TRBV5-1, the J call TRBJ2-2; 8 bases map to TRBD2. The germline V gene has CDR1 SGHRS and CDR2 YFSETQ. CDR3 size: 16 residues. J gave up 5 bases and V 0 bases, and 6 bases lay outside the gene matches. The CDR3 DNA follows: TGCGCCAGCAGCTTGGACCGGGGGGGCCGGACCGGGGAGCTGTTTTTT. Translated: CASSLDRGGRTGELFF.

This clonotype has just a few counts. V gene TRBV5-1 combines with J gene TRBJ2-2; no reliable D call. Per the germline V gene, CDR1 is SGHRS and CDR2 is YFSETQ. The V and J ends lost 0 bases and 6 bases respectively, with 12 bases between them. The CDR3 loop spans 15 amino acids. The CDR3 sequence is CASSLAEGAAGELFF. In nucleotides, the CDR3 is TGCGCCAGCAGCTTGGCCGAAGGTGCCGCCGGGGAGCTGTTTTTT.